The entry below describes one T cell receptor (beta chain). Its antigen is unknown. The read terminates 3 residues ahead of where the CDR3 ends, so the germline J gene completes it. These data are taken from a study of T cells in women clearing cervical HPV infection. Study-level results: Combining TCR richness with V gene abundances gave approximately 0.8 AUC.

TCRdb's copy holds only in-frame clones and misses some; the assay was immunoSEQ multiplex PCR. This table lists some 15,000 clones. Germline V gene lookup returns CDR1 SGHRS and CDR2 YFSETQ. The CDR3 totals 13 residues. Sequenced: blood buffy coat. This sequence originates from a woman between 18 and 69 years old with a cervical HPV16 infection that either progressed to CIN3+ or cleared (not recorded which). V and J are TRBV5-1 and TRBJ1-2; 7 bases map to TRBD1. Partial CDR3 DNA: TGCGCCAGCAGCTTCGGTACGGGACAGGGC. As protein: CASSFGTGQG. The full CDR3 protein is CASSFGTGQGYTF.